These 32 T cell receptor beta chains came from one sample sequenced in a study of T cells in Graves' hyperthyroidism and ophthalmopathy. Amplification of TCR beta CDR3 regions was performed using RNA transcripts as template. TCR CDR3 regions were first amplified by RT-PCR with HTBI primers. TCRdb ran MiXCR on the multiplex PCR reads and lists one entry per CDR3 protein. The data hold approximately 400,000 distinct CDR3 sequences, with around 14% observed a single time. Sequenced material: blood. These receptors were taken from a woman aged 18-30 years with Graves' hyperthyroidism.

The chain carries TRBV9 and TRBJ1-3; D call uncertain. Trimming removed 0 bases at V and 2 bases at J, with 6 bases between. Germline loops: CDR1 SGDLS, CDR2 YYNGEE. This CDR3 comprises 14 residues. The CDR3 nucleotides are TGTGCCAGCAGCGTAGGACAAACTGGAAACACCATATATTTT. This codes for CASSVGQTGNTIYF.

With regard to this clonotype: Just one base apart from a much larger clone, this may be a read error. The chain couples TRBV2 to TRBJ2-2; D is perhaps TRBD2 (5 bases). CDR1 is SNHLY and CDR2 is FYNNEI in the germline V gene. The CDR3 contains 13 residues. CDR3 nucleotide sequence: TGTGCCAGCAGTAACGGACTCACCGGGGAGCTGCTTTTT. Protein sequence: CASSNGLTGELLF.

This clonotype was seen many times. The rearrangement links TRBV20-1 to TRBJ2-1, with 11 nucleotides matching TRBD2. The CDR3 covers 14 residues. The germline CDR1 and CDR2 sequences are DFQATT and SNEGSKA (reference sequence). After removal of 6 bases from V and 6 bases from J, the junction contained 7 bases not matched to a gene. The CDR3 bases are TGCAGTGCCTTCATAGCGGGAGGGCCCAATGAGCAGTTCTTC. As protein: CSAFIAGGPNEQFF.

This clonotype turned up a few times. The CDR3 loop reads CASSFLTESTDTQYF. CDR3 in DNA: TGTGCCAGCAGCTTTCTGACAGAGAGCACAGATACGCAGTATTTT. The V gene is TRBV7-6, the J gene TRBJ2-3; D possibly corresponds to TRBD1 (5 bases). The CDR3 runs to 15 residues. Germline CDR1 is SGHVS and CDR2 is FNYEAQ. V gave up 3 bases and J gave up 0 bases, with 10 bases separating them.

CDR3 bases: TGTGCCAGCAGTGCTAGCGGGGGGATTTGGGAGACCCAGTACTTC. Translated, it gives CASSASGGIWETQYF. The chain employs TRBV2 and TRBJ2-5, with 11 nucleotides matching TRBD2. The CDR3 sequence is 15 residues long. CDR1 is SNHLY, CDR2 FYNNEI, per germline. J gave up 5 bases and V 4 bases, and 6 bases lay outside the gene matches.

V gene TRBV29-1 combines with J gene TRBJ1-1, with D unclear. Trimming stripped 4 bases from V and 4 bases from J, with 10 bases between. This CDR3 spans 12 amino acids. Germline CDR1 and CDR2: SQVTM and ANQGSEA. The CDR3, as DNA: TGCAGCGTTGTCCCAGAGACCACTGAAGCTTTCTTT. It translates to CSVVPETTEAFF.

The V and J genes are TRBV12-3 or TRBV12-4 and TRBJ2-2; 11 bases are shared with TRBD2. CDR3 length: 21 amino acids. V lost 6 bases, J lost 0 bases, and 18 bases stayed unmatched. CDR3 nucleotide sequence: TGTGCCAGCAGCCCGTTCCCGGGACTAGCGGCCTCGCGGTCGAACACCGGGGAGCTGTTTTTT. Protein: CASSPFPGLAASRSNTGELFF.

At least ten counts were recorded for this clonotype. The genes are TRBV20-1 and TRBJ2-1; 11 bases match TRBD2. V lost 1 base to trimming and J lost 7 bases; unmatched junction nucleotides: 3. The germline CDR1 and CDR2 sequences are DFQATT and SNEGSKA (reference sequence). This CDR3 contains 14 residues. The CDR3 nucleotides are TGCAGTGCTAGAGTACTAGCGGGAGTTAATGAGCAGTTCTTC. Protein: CSARVLAGVNEQFF.

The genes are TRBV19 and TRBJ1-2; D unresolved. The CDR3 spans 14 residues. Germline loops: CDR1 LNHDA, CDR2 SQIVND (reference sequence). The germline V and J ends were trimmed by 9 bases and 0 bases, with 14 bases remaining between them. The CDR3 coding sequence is TGTGCCAGCCGTTTCGCAGAGTCTAACTATGGCTACACCTTC. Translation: CASRFAESNYGYTF.

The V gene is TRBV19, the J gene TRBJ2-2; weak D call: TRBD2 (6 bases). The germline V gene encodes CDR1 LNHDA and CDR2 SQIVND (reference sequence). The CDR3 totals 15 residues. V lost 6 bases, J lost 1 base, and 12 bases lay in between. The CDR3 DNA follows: TGTGCCAGTAGCCTGGGACTGCAGAACACCGGGGAGCTGTTTTTT. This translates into CASSLGLQNTGELFF. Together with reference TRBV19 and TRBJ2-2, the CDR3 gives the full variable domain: DGGITQSPKYLFRKEGQNVTLSCEQNLNHDAMYWYRQDPGQGLRLIYYSQIVNDFQKGDIAEGYSVSREKKESFPLTVTSAQKNPTAFYLCASSLGLQNTGELFFGEGSRLTVL.

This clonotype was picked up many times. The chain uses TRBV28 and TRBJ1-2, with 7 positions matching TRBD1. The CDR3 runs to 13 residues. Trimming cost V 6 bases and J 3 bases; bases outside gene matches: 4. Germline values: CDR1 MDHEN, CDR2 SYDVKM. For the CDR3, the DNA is TGTGCCAGCAGCGCCGACAGGGACTATGGCTACACCTTC. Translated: CASSADRDYGYTF.

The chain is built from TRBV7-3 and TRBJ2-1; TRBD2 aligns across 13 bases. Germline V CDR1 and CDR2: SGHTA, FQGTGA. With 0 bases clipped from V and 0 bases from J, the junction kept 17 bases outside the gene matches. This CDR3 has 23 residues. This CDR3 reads CASSLTGLATSGRASRSYNEQFF. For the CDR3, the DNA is TGTGCCAGCAGCTTAACGGGCCTAGCAACTAGCGGGAGGGCCTCACGCTCCTACAATGAGCAGTTCTTC.

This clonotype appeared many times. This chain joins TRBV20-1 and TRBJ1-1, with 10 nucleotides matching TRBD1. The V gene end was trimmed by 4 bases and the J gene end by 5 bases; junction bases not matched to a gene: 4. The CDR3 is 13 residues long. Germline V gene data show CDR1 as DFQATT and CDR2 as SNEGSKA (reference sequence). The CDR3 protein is CSATGTGATEAFF. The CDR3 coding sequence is TGCAGTGCTACCGGGACAGGGGCGACTGAAGCTTTCTTT.

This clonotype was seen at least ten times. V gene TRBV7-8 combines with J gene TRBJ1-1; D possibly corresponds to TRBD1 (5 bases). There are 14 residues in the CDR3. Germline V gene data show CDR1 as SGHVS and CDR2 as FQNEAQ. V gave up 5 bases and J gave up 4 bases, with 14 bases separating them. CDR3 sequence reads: CASSPAGLSTEAFF. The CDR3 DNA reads TGTGCCAGCAGCCCTGCAGGGTTAAGCACTGAAGCTTTCTTT. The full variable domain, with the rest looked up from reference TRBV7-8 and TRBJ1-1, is GAGVSQSPRYKVAKRGQDVALRCDPISGHVSLFWYQQALGQGPEFLTYFQNEAQLDKSGLPSDRFFAERPEGSVSTLKIQRTQQEDSAVYLCASSPAGLSTEAFFGQGTRLTVV.

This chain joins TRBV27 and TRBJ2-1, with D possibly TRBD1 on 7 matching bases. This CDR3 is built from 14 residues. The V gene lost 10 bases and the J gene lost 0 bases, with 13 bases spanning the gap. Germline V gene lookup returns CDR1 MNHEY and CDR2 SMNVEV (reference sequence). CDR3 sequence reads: CATRGVASYNEQFF. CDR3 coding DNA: TGTGCCACCAGGGGGGTCGCCTCCTACAATGAGCAGTTCTTC.

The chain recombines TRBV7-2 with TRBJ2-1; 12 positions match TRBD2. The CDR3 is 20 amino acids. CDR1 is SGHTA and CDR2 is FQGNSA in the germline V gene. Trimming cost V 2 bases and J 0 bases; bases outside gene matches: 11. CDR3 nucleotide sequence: TGTGCCAGCAGCTTAAGGACTAGCGGGGTTGGGGTTAGCTCCTACAATGAGCAGTTCTTC. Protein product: CASSLRTSGVGVSSYNEQFF.

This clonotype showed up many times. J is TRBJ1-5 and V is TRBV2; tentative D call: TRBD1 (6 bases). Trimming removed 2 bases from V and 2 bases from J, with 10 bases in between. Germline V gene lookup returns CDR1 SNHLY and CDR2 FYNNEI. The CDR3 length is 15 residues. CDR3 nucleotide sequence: TGTGCCAGCAGTGAAAGGGGGGAGGGCAATCAGCCCCAGCATTTT. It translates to CASSERGEGNQPQHF.

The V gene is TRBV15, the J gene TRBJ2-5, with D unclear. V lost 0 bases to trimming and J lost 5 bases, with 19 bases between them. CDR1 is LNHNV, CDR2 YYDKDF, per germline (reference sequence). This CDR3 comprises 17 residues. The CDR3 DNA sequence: TGTGCCACCAGCAGAGACCACCGGCTAGTCTTTTTGGAGACCCAGTACTTC. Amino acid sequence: CATSRDHRLVFLETQYF.

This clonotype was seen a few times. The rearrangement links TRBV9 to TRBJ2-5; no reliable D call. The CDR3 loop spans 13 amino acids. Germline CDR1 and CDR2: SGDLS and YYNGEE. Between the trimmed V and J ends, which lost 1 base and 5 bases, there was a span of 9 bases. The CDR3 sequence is CASSVSLEETQYF. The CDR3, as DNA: TGTGCCAGCAGCGTATCTCTAGAGGAGACCCAGTACTTC.

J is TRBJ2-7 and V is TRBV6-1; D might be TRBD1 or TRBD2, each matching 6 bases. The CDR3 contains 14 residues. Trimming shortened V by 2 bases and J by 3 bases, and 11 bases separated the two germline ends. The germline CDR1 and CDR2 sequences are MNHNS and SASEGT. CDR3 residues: CASSERGDNYEQYF. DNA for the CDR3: TGTGCCAGCAGTGAAAGGGGGGACAACTACGAGCAGTACTTC.

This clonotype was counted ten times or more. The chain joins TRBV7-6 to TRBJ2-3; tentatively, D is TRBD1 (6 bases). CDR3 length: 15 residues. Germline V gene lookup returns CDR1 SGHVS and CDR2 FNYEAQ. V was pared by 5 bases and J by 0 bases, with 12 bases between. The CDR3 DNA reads TGTGCCAGCAGCCTACGGACAGAGAGCACAGATACGCAGTATTTT. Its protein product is CASSLRTESTDTQYF.

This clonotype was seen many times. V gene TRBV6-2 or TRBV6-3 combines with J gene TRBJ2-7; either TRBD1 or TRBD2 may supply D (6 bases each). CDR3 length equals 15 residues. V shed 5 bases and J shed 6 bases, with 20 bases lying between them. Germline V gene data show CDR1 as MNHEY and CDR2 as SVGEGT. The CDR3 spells CASSLSSTGAAEQYF. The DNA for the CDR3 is TGTGCCAGCAGTCTCTCCTCCACGGGGGCGGCCGAGCAGTACTTC.

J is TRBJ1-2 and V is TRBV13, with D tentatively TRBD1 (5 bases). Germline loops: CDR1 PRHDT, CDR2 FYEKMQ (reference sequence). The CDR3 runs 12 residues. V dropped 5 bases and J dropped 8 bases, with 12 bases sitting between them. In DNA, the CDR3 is TGTGCCAGCAGCGTATCGACAGTGGGCTACACCTTC. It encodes CASSVSTVGYTF.

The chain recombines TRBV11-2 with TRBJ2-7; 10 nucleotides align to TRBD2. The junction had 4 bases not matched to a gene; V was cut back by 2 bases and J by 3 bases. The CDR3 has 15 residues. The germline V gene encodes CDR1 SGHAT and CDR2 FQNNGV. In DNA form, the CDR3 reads TGTGCCAGCAGCTTAAGTTCTAGCGGGAGCTACGAGCAGTACTTC. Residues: CASSLSSSGSYEQYF.

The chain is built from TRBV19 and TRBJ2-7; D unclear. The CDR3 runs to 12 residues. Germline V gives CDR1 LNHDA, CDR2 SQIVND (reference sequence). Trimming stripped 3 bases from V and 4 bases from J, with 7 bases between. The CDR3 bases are TGTGCCAGTAGTATCGGAAGGTACGAGCAGTACTTC. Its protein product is CASSIGRYEQYF.

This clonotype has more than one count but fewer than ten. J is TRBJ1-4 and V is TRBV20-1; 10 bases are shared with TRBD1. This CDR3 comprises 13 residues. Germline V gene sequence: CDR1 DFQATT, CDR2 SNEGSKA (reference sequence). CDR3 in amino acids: CSARDRGHEKLFF. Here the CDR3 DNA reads TGCAGCGCTCGTGACAGGGGGCATGAAAAACTGTTTTTT.

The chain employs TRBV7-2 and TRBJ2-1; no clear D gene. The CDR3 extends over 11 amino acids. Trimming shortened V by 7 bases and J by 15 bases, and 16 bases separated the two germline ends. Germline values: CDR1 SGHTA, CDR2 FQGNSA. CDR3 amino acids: CASTEVALPFF. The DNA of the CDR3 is TGTGCCAGCACCGAAGTGGCCTTGCCGTTCTTC. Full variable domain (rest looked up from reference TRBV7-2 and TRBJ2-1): GAGVSQSPSNKVTEKGKDVELRCDPISGHTALYWYRQSLGQGLEFLIYFQGNSAPDKSGLPSDRFSAERTGGSVSTLTIQRTQQEDSAVYLCASTEVALPFFGPGTRLTVL.

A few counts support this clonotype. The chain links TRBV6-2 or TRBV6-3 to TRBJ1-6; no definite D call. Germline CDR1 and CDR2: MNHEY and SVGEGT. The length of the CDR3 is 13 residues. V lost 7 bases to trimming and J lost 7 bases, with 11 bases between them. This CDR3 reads CASKARRNSPLHF. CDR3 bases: TGTGCCAGCAAGGCAAGACGAAATTCACCCCTCCACTTT.

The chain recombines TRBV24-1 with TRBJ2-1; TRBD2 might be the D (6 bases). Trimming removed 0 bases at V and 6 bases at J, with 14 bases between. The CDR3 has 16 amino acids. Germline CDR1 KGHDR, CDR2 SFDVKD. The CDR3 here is CATSDLPQGGPNEQFF. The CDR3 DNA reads TGTGCCACCAGTGATTTGCCTCAGGGAGGCCCCAATGAGCAGTTCTTC.

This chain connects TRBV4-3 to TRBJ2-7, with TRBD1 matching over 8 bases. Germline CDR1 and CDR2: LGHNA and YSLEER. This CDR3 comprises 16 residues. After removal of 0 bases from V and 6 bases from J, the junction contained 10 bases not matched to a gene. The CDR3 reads CASSQDIRTGSLEQYF. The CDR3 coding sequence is TGCGCCAGCAGCCAAGATATCCGGACAGGGTCCCTCGAGCAGTACTTC.

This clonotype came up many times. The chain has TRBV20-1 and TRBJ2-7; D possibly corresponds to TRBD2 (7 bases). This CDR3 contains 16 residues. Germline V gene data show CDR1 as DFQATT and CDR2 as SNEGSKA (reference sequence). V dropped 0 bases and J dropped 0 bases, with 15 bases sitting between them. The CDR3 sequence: CSARDKGRGASYEQYF. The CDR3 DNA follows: TGCAGTGCTAGAGATAAGGGCCGGGGGGCCTCCTACGAGCAGTACTTC.

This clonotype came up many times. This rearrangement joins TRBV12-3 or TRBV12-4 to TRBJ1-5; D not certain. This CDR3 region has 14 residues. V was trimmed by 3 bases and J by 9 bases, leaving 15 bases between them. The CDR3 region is CASSLGIHITPQHF. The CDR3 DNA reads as TGTGCCAGCAGTTTGGGCATTCATATTACGCCCCAGCATTTT.